This TCR beta chain was sequenced in a study of blood T cells in healthy people across ages. Between the trimmed V and J ends, which lost 6 bases and 5 bases, there was a span of 13 bases. The CDR3 is 13 residues long. Per germline, CDR1 KGHSH and CDR2 LQKENI. Combining a sample-barcoded 5' primer with a J-beta primer mix, a second PCR ran for 7 to 11 cycles. A 12-random-nucleotide template-switch adaptor tagged each cDNA molecule. TCRdb reprocessed the 5' RACE reads via MiXCR and lists one record per CDR3 protein. The table shows over a million distinct CDR3 sequences, with around 25% occurring only once. Per individual sample, total RNA of at least 6 micrograms was extracted. Notes on the study in general: Age brought a roughly linear fall in TCR beta diversity measured per million T cells.

Of note for this clonotype: Its antigen is not known.

These records were also assigned to another study, of T cells of mothers and their children. In that study: Microchimeric T cell clones that persisted were not detected.

The chain joins TRBV18 to TRBJ2-5; D gene ambiguous. The source material was blood. The source is a girl aged 2 to 9 in good health. DNA of the CDR3: TGTGCCAGCTCCCGAATAGTCATGGAGACCCAGTACTTC. Its protein product is CASSRIVMETQYF.